This T cell receptor beta chain is drawn from a study of blood T cells in healthy people across ages. The authors ran a second PCR of about 7 to 11 cycles using a sample-barcoded 5' primer and a J-beta primer mix. Every cDNA molecule carried a tag from a template-switch adaptor bearing 12 random nucleotides. Via MiXCR, TCRdb re-called the 5' RACE reads, giving one row per CDR3 protein. The data hold around 1,000,000 distinct CDR3 sequences, with 35% to 40% observed a single time. Trimming stripped 8 bases from V and 4 bases from J, with 14 bases between. The CDR3 consists of 13 residues. Findings of the study overall: What prevented conclusive comparison of naive and antigen-experienced cells was that PBMCs were unsorted. Diversity of TCR beta per million T cells declined in a roughly linear way with age.

This clonotype was seen many times. Its antigen is unidentified. The chain recombines TRBV12-3 or TRBV12-4 with TRBJ1-2; D is uncertain. The specimen sequenced was blood. This receptor was taken from a man aged 18 to 29 in good health. The CDR3 DNA follows: TGTGCCAGCTCCCTAGGGAAGAGCTATGGCTACACCTTC. Translation gives CASSLGKSYGYTF.